The 30 T cell receptor beta chains listed next were all sequenced from one sample in a study of blood T cell repertoires in COVID-19. Method: immunoSEQ multiplex PCR; TCRdb's copy keeps in-frame clones and lacks some. The table shows some 150,000 clones, with around 83% occurring only once. Sequencing was performed on PBMCs or T cells enriched from blood (not recorded which). These receptors were collected from a woman between 50 and 59 years old who had been exposed to COVID-19.

This chain connects TRBV5-1 to TRBJ2-5, with 8 bases identical to TRBD2. Unmatched junction bases numbered 7, after V lost 7 bases and J lost 5 bases. CDR1 and CDR2 from the germline V gene are SGHRS and YFSETQ. The CDR3 consists of 13 residues. This CDR3 is CASRGGLSETQYF. The DNA for the CDR3 is TGCGCCAGCCGGGGGGGTTTAAGTGAGACCCAGTACTTC.

The rearrangement links TRBV7-2 to TRBJ1-2; 8 nucleotides align to TRBD1. Germline V gene data show CDR1 as SGHTA and CDR2 as FQGNSA. Trimming took 0 bases from V and 4 from J; bases not matched to a gene: 10. This CDR3 comprises 17 residues. The CDR3 is CASSLASGTGTLYGYTF. The CDR3, as DNA: TGTGCCAGCAGCTTAGCCTCCGGGACAGGCACTCTCTATGGCTACACCTTC.

The rearrangement joins TRBV9 to TRBJ2-3; 14 nucleotides agree with TRBD2. This CDR3 comprises 18 residues. V lost 3 bases, J lost 4 bases, and 10 bases stayed unmatched. Germline V gives CDR1 SGDLS, CDR2 YYNGEE. CDR3 sequence reads: CASSAGLAGGILPDTQYF. CDR3 sequence (DNA): TGTGCCAGCAGCGCCGGACTAGCGGGGGGAATATTGCCAGATACGCAGTATTTT.

The rearrangement joins TRBV15 to TRBJ1-1; D perhaps matches TRBD1 (5 bases). Trimming left V 8 bases short and J 1 base short, with 11 bases between. This CDR3 region has 13 residues. The germline CDR1 and CDR2 sequences are LNHNV and YYDKDF (reference sequence). The CDR3 DNA sequence: TGTGCCACCGGGGCCAACGGGAACACTGAAGCTTTCTTT. It is translated as CATGANGNTEAFF.

In its sample, this clone was seen a few times. The chain carries TRBV7-9 and TRBJ2-1; 12 nucleotides align to TRBD2. CDR1 and CDR2 from the germline V gene are SEHNR and FQNEAQ (reference sequence). V was clipped by 5 bases and J by 2 bases; unmatched bases: 13. The CDR3 contains 19 residues. The CDR3 DNA reads TGTGCCAGCAGCGGCGGGACAGGACGACTAGCGGGAGCCTACAATGAGCAGTTCTTC. This gives the protein CASSGGTGRLAGAYNEQFF. The variable domain in full, with the rest retrieved from reference TRBV7-9 and TRBJ2-1, is DTGVSQNPRHKITKRGQNVTFRCDPISEHNRLYWYRQTLGQGPEFLTYFQNEAQLEKSRLLSDRFSAERPKGSFSTLEIQRTEQGDSAMYLCASSGGTGRLAGAYNEQFFGPGTRLTVL.

CDR3 DNA sequence: TGTGCCAGCAGCTTAGGAGGCAGGGGGTCTGGGGCCAACGTCCTGACTTTC. This translates into CASSLGGRGSGANVLTF. The V gene is TRBV7-9, the J gene TRBJ2-6; TRBD1 agrees at 7 bases. This CDR3 is built from 17 residues. CDR1 and CDR2 from the germline V gene are SEHNR and FQNEAQ (reference sequence). V dropped 1 base and J dropped 1; count of bases not matched to a gene: 4.

This clone turned up a few times. The chain recombines TRBV11-2 with TRBJ2-3; tentatively, D is TRBD2 (6 bases). Germline assignment: CDR1 SGHAT and CDR2 FQNNGV. With 2 bases removed from V and 3 bases from J, the gap between germline ends came to 12 bases. This CDR3 has 15 residues. CDR3 residues: CASSLRRGGTDTQYF. The CDR3 DNA reads TGTGCCAGCAGCTTACGGCGGGGAGGTACAGATACGCAGTATTTT.

This clone has a handful of counts. The chain is built from TRBV7-8 and TRBJ1-1; possible D gene TRBD1, 5 bases. The germline CDR1 and CDR2 sequences are SGHVS and FQNEAQ. This CDR3 is built from 13 residues. Trimming shortened V by 5 bases and J by 1 base, and 8 bases separated the two germline ends. CDR3 residues: CASSKQENTEAFF. The CDR3 nucleotides read TGTGCCAGCAGCAAACAGGAGAACACTGAAGCTTTCTTT.

The chain combines TRBV19 with TRBJ1-3; D not resolved. The V gene lost 11 bases and the J gene lost 0 bases, with 8 bases spanning the gap. Looked up from germline, CDR1 is LNHDA and CDR2 is SQIVND (reference sequence). This CDR3 spans 12 amino acids. The chain's CDR3 is CASTGSGNTIYF. Written as DNA, the CDR3 is TGTGCCTCGACGGGCTCTGGAAACACCATATATTTT.

The chain recombines TRBV29-1 with TRBJ1-1, with no clear D. Trimming left V 7 bases short and J 4 bases short, with 13 bases between. Germline lookup yields CDR1 SQVTM and CDR2 ANQGSEA. This CDR3 comprises 12 residues. The CDR3 spells CSAEGQTTEAFF. CDR3 DNA sequence: TGCAGCGCCGAGGGTCAGACCACTGAAGCTTTCTTT.

The J gene is TRBJ2-7, the V gene TRBV15; tentative D call: TRBD2 (6 bases). The germline V gene has CDR1 LNHNV and CDR2 YYDKDF (reference sequence). V was clipped by 1 base and J by 3 bases, with 13 bases between them. The CDR3 extends over 15 amino acids. The CDR3, as DNA: TGTGCCACCAGCAGAGTGTCCGGGAGCCACTACGAGCAGTACTTC. It translates to CATSRVSGSHYEQYF.

The V gene is TRBV19, the J gene TRBJ1-3; D is ambiguous. Between the trimmed V and J ends, which lost 9 bases and 0 bases, there was a span of 12 bases. The CDR3 covers 14 residues. The germline gives CDR1 LNHDA, CDR2 SQIVND (reference sequence). CDR3 DNA: TGTGCCAGCCGACTCCAAGCCTCTGGAAACACCATATATTTT. It encodes CASRLQASGNTIYF.

The CDR3 reads CASSLAPSGGTNTGELFF. CDR3 DNA sequence: TGTGCCAGCAGCTTAGCGCCCTCGGGGGGGACGAACACCGGGGAGCTGTTTTTT. The chain links TRBV7-9 to TRBJ2-2; 8 nucleotides agree with TRBD2. The V gene end was trimmed by 0 bases and the J gene end by 0 bases; junction bases not matched to a gene: 6. Germline V CDR1 and CDR2: SEHNR, FQNEAQ (reference sequence). This CDR3 is built from 18 residues. Combining the CDR3 with reference TRBV7-9 and TRBJ2-2 gives the whole variable domain DTGVSQNPRHKITKRGQNVTFRCDPISEHNRLYWYRQTLGQGPEFLTYFQNEAQLEKSRLLSDRFSAERPKGSFSTLEIQRTEQGDSAMYLCASSLAPSGGTNTGELFFGEGSRLTVL.

V and J are TRBV5-3 and TRBJ2-7, with TRBD1 matching over 9 bases. TRBV5-3 is an ORF for which the function is uncertain. This CDR3 region has 14 residues. V gave up 0 bases and J gave up 3 bases; unmatched junction bases: 1. In nucleotides, the CDR3 is TGTGCCAGAAGCTTGGGGACAGGGGACTACGAGCAGTACTTC. It codes for CARSLGTGDYEQYF.

The genes are TRBV7-2 and TRBJ2-1; 10 bases are shared with TRBD2. V lost 5 bases to trimming and J lost 7 bases; unmatched junction nucleotides: 8. The CDR3 has 15 residues. CDR1 is SGHTA, CDR2 FQGNSA, per germline. The DNA for the CDR3 is TGTGCCAGCAGCCTAAGCGGGGGGGCTACGAATGAGCAGTTCTTC. Translated, it gives CASSLSGGATNEQFF.

This clone was observed at least ten times. This sequence joins TRBV5-1 and TRBJ2-1; D possibly corresponds to TRBD2 (6 bases). The V gene's germline CDR1 is SGHRS and CDR2 YFSETQ. This CDR3 spans 15 amino acids. V dropped 4 bases and J dropped 1 base, with 12 bases sitting between them. DNA for the CDR3: TGCGCCAGCAGCCTCGATGGGACTTCCTACAATGAGCAGTTCTTC. Protein product: CASSLDGTSYNEQFF.

V usage is TRBV27 and J usage is TRBJ1-6, with D maybe TRBD1 (6 bases). Trimming stripped 5 bases from V and 9 bases from J, with 11 bases between. Germline V lookup: CDR1 MNHEY, CDR2 SMNVEV (reference sequence). CDR3 length equals 13 residues. The CDR3 reads CASSTDSISPLHF. CDR3 DNA: TGTGCCAGCAGTACGGACAGCATTTCACCCCTCCACTTT.

The rearrangement links TRBV4-3 to TRBJ2-2; maybe TRBD1 (6 bases). V was clipped by 1 base and J by 4 bases, with 22 bases between them. Germline V gene sequence: CDR1 LGHNA, CDR2 YSLEER. The CDR3 totals 19 residues. The CDR3 loop is CASSQGQRGPEGGTGELFF. In DNA, the CDR3 is TGCGCCAGCAGCCAAGGGCAAAGGGGTCCAGAAGGGGGCACCGGGGAGCTGTTTTTT.

The chain carries TRBV6-5 and TRBJ2-7, with TRBD1 matching over 8 bases. Germline CDR1 is MNHEY and CDR2 is SVGAGI. This CDR3 spans 13 amino acids. Germline trimming cut 5 bases from V and 3 bases from J; bases unmatched to any gene: 3. The CDR3 sequence: CASSLGQGYEQYF. The CDR3 DNA is TGTGCCAGCAGTCTCGGACAGGGCTACGAGCAGTACTTC.

The chain joins TRBV2 to TRBJ2-1; D is unclear. Germline lookup yields CDR1 SNHLY and CDR2 FYNNEI. The CDR3 length is 17 residues. V lost 2 bases, J lost 6 bases, and 20 bases lay in between. The CDR3 loop reads CASSETAPTLAGNEQFF. The CDR3, as DNA: TGTGCCAGCAGTGAAACCGCGCCTACCCTTGCAGGCAATGAGCAGTTCTTC. Full variable domain (remainder filled in from reference TRBV2 and TRBJ2-1): EPEVTQTPSHQVTQMGQEVILRCVPISNHLYFYWYRQILGQKVEFLVSFYNNEISEKSEIFDDQFSVERPDGSNFTLKIRSTKLEDSAMYFCASSETAPTLAGNEQFFGPGTRLTVL.

V usage is TRBV5-1 and J usage is TRBJ2-3, with TRBD2 matching 8 bases. Looked up from germline, CDR1 is SGHRS and CDR2 is YFSETQ. This CDR3 is built from 15 residues. V lost 4 bases, J lost 3 bases, and 7 bases stayed unmatched. The CDR3 sequence: CASSPPGGGTDTQYF. The CDR3 DNA follows: TGCGCCAGCAGCCCACCGGGAGGGGGGACAGATACGCAGTATTTT.

The chain has TRBV5-4 and TRBJ1-3; no clear D gene. The CDR3 runs to 13 residues. Between the trimmed V and J ends, which lost 4 bases and 2 bases, there was a span of 7 bases. Germline lookup yields CDR1 SGHNT and CDR2 YYREEE (reference sequence). The CDR3, as DNA: TGTGCCAGCAGCGTAGTTGCTGGAAACACCATATATTTT. Translated, it gives CASSVVAGNTIYF.

The V and J genes are TRBV7-2 and TRBJ2-1; 7 bases are a match to TRBD2. The CDR3 runs 15 residues. CDR1 SGHTA and CDR2 FQGNSA come from the germline V gene. V was pared by 3 bases and J by 6 bases, with 8 bases of the junction left unmatched. Here the CDR3 DNA reads TGTGCCAGCAGCTTCGCTAGCGGCGCCCCCAATGAGCAGTTCTTC. The encoded protein is CASSFASGAPNEQFF.

The genes are TRBV12-3 or TRBV12-4 and TRBJ2-1; D is possibly TRBD2 (6 bases). V dropped 9 bases and J dropped 4 bases, with 10 bases sitting between them. CDR3 length: 12 residues. CDR3 loop: CASRRVYNEQFF. The DNA for the CDR3 is TGTGCCAGTCGGAGGGTGTACAATGAGCAGTTCTTC.

This chain connects TRBV6-5 to TRBJ2-7; 9 bases are a match to TRBD1. CDR3 length equals 15 residues. The germline CDR1 and CDR2 sequences are MNHEY and SVGAGI. J gave up 3 bases and V 8 bases, and 11 bases lay outside the gene matches. The CDR3 spells CASAYDGTGNYEQYF. The CDR3 DNA is TGTGCCAGCGCTTATGATGGGACAGGGAACTACGAGCAGTACTTC.

The chain employs TRBV19 and TRBJ1-1; D not resolved. V gave up 5 bases and J gave up 3 bases, with 13 bases separating them. Germline CDR1 and CDR2: LNHDA and SQIVND (reference sequence). The CDR3 has 14 residues. DNA of the CDR3: TGTGCCAGTAGTTCCAAGAGGGCGGACACTGAAGCTTTCTTT. Translation gives CASSSKRADTEAFF.

Only one count was recorded for this clone. This chain uses TRBV19 with TRBJ2-1; 12 bases fit TRBD2. Germline lookup yields CDR1 LNHDA and CDR2 SQIVND (reference sequence). CDR3 length: 15 amino acids. The trim removed 8 bases at V and 0 bases at J, leaving 2 bases unmatched. CDR3 coding DNA: TGTGCCAGTGAGACTAGCGGGAGCTCCTACAATGAGCAGTTCTTC. Translated, it gives CASETSGSSYNEQFF.

The V and J genes are TRBV12-5 and TRBJ2-1, with TRBD1 matching over 8 bases. The CDR3 has 14 residues. Trimming took 9 bases from V and 3 from J; bases not matched to a gene: 7. The germline gives CDR1 LGHNT, CDR2 FRNRAP. This CDR3 is CASSPGQGYNEQFF. The CDR3 region has the DNA TGTGCTAGCTCTCCCGGACAGGGCTACAATGAGCAGTTCTTC. Filled out from reference TRBV12-5 and TRBJ2-1, the complete variable domain reads DARVTQTPRHKVTEMGQEVTMRCQPILGHNTVFWYRQTMMQGLELLAYFRNRAPLDDSGMPKDRFSAEMPDATLATLKIQPSEPRDSAVYFCASSPGQGYNEQFFGPGTRLTVL.

Only a few counts were recorded for this clone. The genes are TRBV6-5 and TRBJ1-5; TRBD1 matches at 9 bases. Germline V lookup: CDR1 MNHEY, CDR2 SVGAGI. Losses at the gene ends were 6 bases for V and 6 bases for J; bases not matched to a gene: 6. The CDR3 consists of 14 residues. The CDR3 nucleotides read TGTGCCAGCAGACCCACAGGGGGCGGTCAGCCCCAGCATTTT. It is translated as CASRPTGGGQPQHF.

The chain employs TRBV7-3 and TRBJ2-2; D possibly corresponds to TRBD2 (6 bases). The CDR3 loop spans 13 amino acids. Trimming pared 5 bases from V and 6 bases from J, leaving 10 bases between. Germline V lookup: CDR1 SGHTA, CDR2 FQGTGA. CDR3 bases: TGTGCCAGCAGCCCGACTAGGTCCGGGGAGCTGTTTTTT. It is translated as CASSPTRSGELFF. The full variable domain, completed using reference TRBV7-3 and TRBJ2-2, is GAGVSQTPSNKVTEKGKYVELRCDPISGHTALYWYRQSLGQGPEFLIYFQGTGAADDSGLPNDRFFAVRPEGSVSTLKIQRTERGDSAVYLCASSPTRSGELFFGEGSRLTVL.